This T cell receptor (beta chain) was identified in a study of CD8+CD57+ T cells in acquired aplastic anemia. Study results and caveats: Significance was not reached for CD8+ Simpson's diversity between patients and controls.

Whoever was chosen for sequencing had shown CD8+CD57+ cell expansion by flow cytometry. The CDR3 sequence is 17 residues long. V lost 0 bases to trimming and J lost 3 bases; unmatched junction nucleotides: 6. CDR1 is SGHRS and CDR2 is YFSETQ in the germline V gene. Genomic DNA was employed as the template in profiling TCR beta VDJ and CDR3. TCRdb reprocessed the reads with MiXCR, giving one entry per CDR3 protein. The sample includes 450,000 to 550,000 distinct CDR3 sequences, over 25% seen only once; the top ten take 0.75% to 0.95%. Note on this clonotype: What it binds is unknown.

Sequenced input: sorted CD4+, CD8+, or CD8+CD57+ T cells (not recorded which) from PBMCs. V usage is TRBV5-1 and J usage is TRBJ1-2; the match to TRBD1 covers 12 bases. The sequence derives from a human donor with aplastic anemia. This chain's CDR3 is CASSLEGQGAGDYGYTF. The CDR3 bases are TGCGCCAGCAGCTTGGAGGGACAGGGGGCAGGGGACTATGGCTACACCTTC. The full variable domain, rest sourced from reference TRBV5-1 and TRBJ1-2, is KAGVTQTPRYLIKTRGQQVTLSCSPISGHRSVSWYQQTPGQGLQFLFEYFSETQRNKGNFPGRFSGRQFSNSRSEMNVSTLELGDSALYLCASSLEGQGAGDYGYTFGSGTRLTVV.